This T cell receptor beta chain was found in a study of T cells in localized non-small cell lung cancer. About this clone: The antigen is not known.

Study-wide findings and caveats: Of the top 100 tumor clones, median 57 were in adjacent lung, approximately 28 among its top 100. Uninvolved adjacent lung had the highest recorded T cell clonality, with tumor below it.

The method was immunoSEQ multiplex PCR; TCRdb's version includes in-frame clones alone and lacks a portion of them. The sample shows roughly 40,000 clones, approximately 81% of them seen only once. In germline, CDR1 is LNHDA, CDR2 SQIVND (reference sequence). The CDR3 runs to 14 residues. With 4 bases removed from V and 2 bases from J, the gap between germline ends came to 10 bases. The receptor comes from a male donor older than 55 with stage II lung adenocarcinoma. The chain couples TRBV19 to TRBJ2-3, with no clear D. The input for sequencing was peripheral blood mononuclear cells, taken before any cancer treatment. CDR3 nucleotides: TGTGCCAGTAGTACGGCTAAGACCACAGATACGCAGTATTTT. Translation: CASSTAKTTDTQYF.